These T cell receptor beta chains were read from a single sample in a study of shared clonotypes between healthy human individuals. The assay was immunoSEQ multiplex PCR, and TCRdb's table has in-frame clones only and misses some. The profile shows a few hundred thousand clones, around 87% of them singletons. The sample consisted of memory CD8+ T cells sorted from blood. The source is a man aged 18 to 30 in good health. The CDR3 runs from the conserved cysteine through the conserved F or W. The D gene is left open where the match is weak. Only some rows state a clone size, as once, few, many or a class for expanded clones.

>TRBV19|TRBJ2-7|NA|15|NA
CASSPWRQGFYEQYF
TGTGCCAGTAGTCCATGGAGGCAGGGATTCTACGAGCAGTACTTC
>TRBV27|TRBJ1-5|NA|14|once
CASNSLGSNQPQHF
TGTGCCAGCAACAGTTTAGGTAGCAATCAGCCCCAGCATTTT
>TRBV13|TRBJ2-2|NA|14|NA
CASSYRTARRELFF
TGTGCCAGCAGCTACCGGACTGCTCGACGGGAGCTGTTTTTT
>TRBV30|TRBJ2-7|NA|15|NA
CAWRNPSGPTYEQYF
TGTGCCTGGAGAAACCCTTCAGGGCCGACCTACGAGCAGTACTTC
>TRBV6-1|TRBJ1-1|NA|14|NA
CASSLHREGTEAFF
TGTGCCAGCAGTTTACACAGGGAGGGGACTGAAGCTTTCTTT
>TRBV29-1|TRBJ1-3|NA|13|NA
CSVSELSGNTIYF
TGCAGCGTTAGTGAGCTCTCTGGAAACACCATATATTTT
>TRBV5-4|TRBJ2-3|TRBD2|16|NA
CASSLMTSGRTDTQYF
TGTGCCAGCAGCTTGATGACTAGCGGCCGCACAGATACGCAGTATTTT
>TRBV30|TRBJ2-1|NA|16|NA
CAWSVRERSSYNEQFF
TGTGCCTGGAGTGTACGTGAAAGGAGCTCCTACAATGAGCAGTTCTTC
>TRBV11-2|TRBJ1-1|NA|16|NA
CASSLVKGHMNTEAFF
TGTGCCAGCAGCTTAGTAAAAGGGCACATGAACACTGAAGCTTTCTTT
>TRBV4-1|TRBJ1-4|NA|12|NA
CASSQVHEKLFF
TGCGCCAGCAGCCAAGTTCATGAAAAACTGTTTTTT
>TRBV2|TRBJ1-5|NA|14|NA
CASSGRGQGTAQHF
TGTGCCAGCAGTGGCCGCGGACAAGGAACAGCCCAGCATTTT
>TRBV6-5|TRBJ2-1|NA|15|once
CASSYSPDYHNEQFF
TGTGCCAGCAGTTACTCCCCGGACTACCACAATGAGCAGTTCTTC
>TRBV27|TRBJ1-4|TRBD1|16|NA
CASSQLPGTGGEKLFF
TGTGCCAGCTCCCAGCTGCCGGGGACAGGGGGCGAAAAACTGTTTTTT
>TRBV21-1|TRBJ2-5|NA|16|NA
CASSKRGTSGQETQYF
TGTGCCAGCAGCAAAAGGGGGACTAGCGGGCAAGAGACCCAGTACTTC
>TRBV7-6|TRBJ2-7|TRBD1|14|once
CASSPGQGPYEQYF
TGTGCCAGCAGCCCTGGACAGGGTCCATACGAGCAGTACTTC
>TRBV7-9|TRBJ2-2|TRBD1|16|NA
CASSVRGQTNTGELFF
TGTGCCAGCAGCGTAAGGGGACAGACGAACACCGGGGAGCTGTTTTTT
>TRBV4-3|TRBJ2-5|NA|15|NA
CASSQDLTSRETQYF
TGCGCCAGCAGCCAAGATCTCACTTCCCGGGAGACCCAGTACTTC
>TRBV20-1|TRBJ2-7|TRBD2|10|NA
CSAKRGEQYF
TGCAGTGCAAAGCGGGGAGAGCAGTACTTC
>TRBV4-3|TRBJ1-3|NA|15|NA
CASSQGRGSGNTIYF
TGCGCCAGCAGCCAGGGCAGGGGCTCTGGAAACACCATATATTTT
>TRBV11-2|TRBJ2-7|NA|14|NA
CASSPRRASYEQYF
TGTGCCAGCAGCCCCCGGCGGGCCTCCTACGAGCAGTACTTC
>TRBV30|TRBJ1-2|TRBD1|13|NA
CAWSVGTGNGYTF
TGTGCCTGGAGTGTTGGGACAGGGAATGGCTACACCTTC
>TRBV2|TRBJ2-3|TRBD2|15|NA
CASSALRGGMDTQYF
TGTGCCAGCAGTGCGTTGCGGGGGGGTATGGATACGCAGTATTTT
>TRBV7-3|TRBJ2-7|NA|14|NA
CASSSQGGILEQYF
TGTGCCAGCAGCTCACAGGGTGGAATCCTCGAGCAGTACTTC
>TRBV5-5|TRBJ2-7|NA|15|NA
CASSWRQPQSYEQYF
TGTGCCAGCAGCTGGCGACAGCCGCAGTCCTACGAGCAGTACTTC
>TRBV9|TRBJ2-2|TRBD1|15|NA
CASSGRQGISGELFF
TGTGCCAGCAGCGGGAGACAGGGTATCTCCGGGGAGCTGTTTTTT
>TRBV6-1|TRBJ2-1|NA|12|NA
CASSLGRNEQFF
TGTGCCAGCAGTCTGGGAAGAAATGAGCAGTTCTTC
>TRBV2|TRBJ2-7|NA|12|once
CASSDGGNEQYF
TGTGCCAGCAGTGATGGAGGGAACGAGCAGTACTTC
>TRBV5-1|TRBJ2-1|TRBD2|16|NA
CASSLTSGGVYNEQFF
TGCGCCAGCAGCTTAACTAGCGGGGGGGTTTACAATGAGCAGTTCTTC
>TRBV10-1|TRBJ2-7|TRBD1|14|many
CASSEGQGGSEQYF
TGCGCCAGCAGTGAAGGACAGGGTGGGAGTGAGCAGTACTTC
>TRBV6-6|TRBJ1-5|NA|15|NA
CASTGEHRGDQPQHF
TGTGCCAGCACCGGGGAGCACCGTGGGGATCAGCCCCAGCATTTT
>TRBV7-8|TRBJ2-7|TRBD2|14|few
CASSTSGGIYEQYF
TGTGCCAGCAGCACGTCGGGAGGAATCTACGAGCAGTACTTC
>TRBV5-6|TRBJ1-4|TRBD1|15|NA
CASSADRAYNEKLFF
TGTGCCAGCAGCGCGGACAGGGCCTATAATGAAAAACTGTTTTTT
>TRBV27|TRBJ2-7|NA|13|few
CASSVQGTYEQYF
TGTGCCAGCAGTGTGCAGGGTACCTACGAGCAGTACTTC
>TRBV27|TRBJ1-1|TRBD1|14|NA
CASKGQGEWAEAFF
TGTGCCAGCAAGGGACAGGGAGAGTGGGCTGAAGCTTTCTTT
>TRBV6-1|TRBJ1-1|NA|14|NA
CASSEVQASTEAFF
TGTGCCAGCAGTGAAGTACAGGCTAGCACTGAAGCTTTCTTT
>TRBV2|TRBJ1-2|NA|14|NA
CASSEASRGGGYTF
TGTGCCAGCAGTGAAGCGAGCCGAGGGGGTGGCTACACCTTC
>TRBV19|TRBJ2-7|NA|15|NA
CASSTAPGSLREQYF
TGTGCCAGTAGTACCGCCCCAGGGTCCCTACGAGAGCAGTACTTC
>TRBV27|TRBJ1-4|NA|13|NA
CASSFGGAEKLFF
TGTGCCAGCAGTTTCGGAGGGGCTGAAAAACTGTTTTTT
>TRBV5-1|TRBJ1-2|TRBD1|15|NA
CASSGGQGRIAGYTF
TGCGCCAGCAGCGGGGGACAGGGACGGATAGCTGGCTACACCTTC
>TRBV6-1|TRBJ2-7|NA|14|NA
CASSEYGSSYEQYF
TGTGCCAGCAGTGAATACGGGTCCAGCTACGAGCAGTACTTC
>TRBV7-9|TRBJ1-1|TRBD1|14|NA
CASSFGTGNTEAFF
TGTGCCAGCAGCTTCGGGACAGGGAACACTGAAGCTTTCTTT
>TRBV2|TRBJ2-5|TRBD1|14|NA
CASRWTGAKETQYF
TGTGCCAGCAGATGGACAGGCGCAAAAGAGACCCAGTACTTC
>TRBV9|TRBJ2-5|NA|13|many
CASSPPYQETQYF
TGTGCCAGCAGCCCACCGTACCAAGAGACCCAGTACTTC
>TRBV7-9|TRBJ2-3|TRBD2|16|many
CASSLGLAGAWDTQYF
TGTGCCAGCAGCTTAGGCCTAGCGGGGGCATGGGATACGCAGTATTTT
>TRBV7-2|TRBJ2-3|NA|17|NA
CASSLEFTGASTDTQYF
TGTGCCAGCAGCTTAGAGTTTACGGGGGCTAGCACAGATACGCAGTATTTT
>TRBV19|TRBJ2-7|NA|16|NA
CASPRMEQGIINEQYF
TGTGCCAGCCCCAGAATGGAACAGGGAATAATCAACGAGCAGTACTTC